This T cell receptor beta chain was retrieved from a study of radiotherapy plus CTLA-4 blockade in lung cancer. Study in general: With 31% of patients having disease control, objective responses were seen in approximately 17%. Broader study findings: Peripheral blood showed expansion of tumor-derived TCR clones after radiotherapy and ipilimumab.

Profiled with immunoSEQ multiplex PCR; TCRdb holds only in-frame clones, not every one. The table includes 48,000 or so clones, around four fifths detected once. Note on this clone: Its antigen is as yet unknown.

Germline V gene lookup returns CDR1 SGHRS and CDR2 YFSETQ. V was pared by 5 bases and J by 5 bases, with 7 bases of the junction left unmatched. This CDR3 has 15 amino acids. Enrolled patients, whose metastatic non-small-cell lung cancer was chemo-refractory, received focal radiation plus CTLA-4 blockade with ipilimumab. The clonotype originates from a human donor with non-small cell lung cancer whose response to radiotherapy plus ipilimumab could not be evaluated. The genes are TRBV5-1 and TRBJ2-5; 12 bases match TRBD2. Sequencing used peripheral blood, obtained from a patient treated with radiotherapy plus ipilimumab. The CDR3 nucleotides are TGCGCCAGCAGTCAGACTAGCGGGGGTGAGGAGACCCAGTACTTC. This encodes CASSQTSGGEETQYF.